The present T cell receptor (beta chain) was sequenced within a study of T-cell memory formation after mild COVID-19. One entry per CDR3 protein results from TCRdb running MiXCR on the 5' RACE reads. The repertoire has about 470,000 distinct CDR3 sequences, around a quarter of them found once; the top ten carry approximately 12%. Study outcomes and limitations: CD4/CD8 balance characterized clones contracting day 15 to 85, and CD4+ skew characterized later expanders.

Only a few counts were recorded for this clonotype. Its antigen is currently unknown. V shed 8 bases and J 5 bases; nucleotides not matched to a gene: 13. Germline loops: CDR1 MNHEY, CDR2 SMNVEV (reference sequence). The CDR3 spans 15 residues. The V call is TRBV27, the J call TRBJ2-5; 8 positions agree with TRBD2. Input material: PBMCs or a T cell subset sorted from them (not recorded which). This clonotype was sampled from an adult woman who had mild COVID-19 (a few samples of this study predate the infection). Cell type and time point are not known. CDR3 amino acids: CASRERAGAMETQYF. CDR3 in DNA: TGTGCCAGCCGAGAGAGAGCGGGAGCTATGGAGACCCAGTACTTC.